This T cell receptor beta chain is drawn from a study of radiation and T cells in renal cell carcinoma (TCRdb year 2020). For the study in its entirety: Samples came from a clinical trial, in which primary renal cell carcinomas received 15 Gy stereotactic body radiation therapy followed by nephrectomy 4 weeks later. In total, about 51 samples underwent TCR beta sequencing: 25 or so tumors plus 27 peripheral blood samples. Across all 50 or so samples, several million unique CDR3 nucleotide sequences, encoding 2.5 million to 3 million unique CDR3 amino acid sequences, were identified.

From a lookup of the germline V gene, CDR1 and CDR2 are SGDLS and YYNGEE. V and J are truncated by 4 bases and 3 bases respectively, leaving an intervening sequence of 14 bases. Its CDR3 holds 15 amino acids, cysteine through phenylalanine. Of all the DNA, just the CDR3 is kept, 45 bases in frame from base 1. Worth noting for this clone: Its specific antigen is unknown. No much larger clone exists at a distance of one base, and base qualities are not known.

The investigation overall reported the following: The single-armed trial design could not address effects of radiation dose or scheduling on the TCR repertoire. Blood repertoire dynamics were not followed beyond 4 weeks after treatment. Because pretreatment tumor biopsies were not available, the study could not determine whether clonotypes were already present within the tumor at baseline. In blood, the top tumor clonotypes increased between baseline and 2 weeks post-radiation and then shrank by 4 weeks, which suggests that tumor-resident clones expanded only transiently.

TCR beta libraries were generated from genomic DNA with the immunoSEQ kit, following the manufacturer's recommendations. To prepare libraries, a first multiplex PCR with proprietary primers was run, followed by a second PCR that added unique barcodes, and a bead cleanup was done after each round. A kit-provided positive control reaction and a negative control reaction were included in every sample batch. The final libraries underwent checking on an Agilent 4200 TapeStation D1000 ScreenTape, volumetric pooling, and quantification by qPCR. Sequencing ran on an Illumina NextSeq500 with a MidOutput 150-cycle cartridge, using 156 Read1 and 15 Index1 cycles with kit custom primers. The pooled library was loaded at around 1 pM with a roughly 22% PhiX control spike-in. In the original analysis: The vendor-processed data were analyzed in R, and a clonotype was defined as all T cells that share the same CDR3 nucleotide sequence. In the clone abundance analyses, frequencies in each sample were normalized to that sample's 10,000 most abundant clones. Public T cell clones, which averaged fewer than five per sample, were excluded before analysis. Tumor-enriched clonotypes and baseline blood-enriched clonotypes were defined as those with an abundance difference of at least 32-fold between compartments. A beta-binomial differential abundance model was used to identify clonotypes that expanded or contracted between blood time points. Similarity between tumor and blood repertoires was quantified using the Baroni-Urbani and Buser coefficient, and groups were compared with two-tailed Wilcoxon tests in R. In TCRdb, the immuneACCESS table is reduced to in-frame sequences with V and J assigned. These tables do not hold every clone; where another copy was compared, an unresolved V gene accounts for under half, and the others remain unexplained. The V and J calls and clone size come from that table; D and trimming were worked out from the DNA. A total of approximately 120,000 clones appear in this sample, around 82% of them only once. 5.8% of the sample belongs to the ten largest clones.

In the paper's terms, the time point label means: blood 2 weeks post-SBRT. Reading the label with the study, this specimen's treatment or condition is: 15 Gy SBRT to primary tumor, nephrectomy 4 weeks later. To track tumor-enriched clonotypes, serial peripheral blood was sampled from radiation-treated patients at baseline and at 2 weeks and 4 weeks after SBRT. Every patient had renal cell carcinoma of clear cell pathology. The QIAamp DNA Blood Mini Kit (Qiagen) was used to prepare genomic DNA for TCR sequencing. The analyses included only samples that passed all quality control checks. The origin of this receptor is a man between 50 and 59 years old with renal cell carcinoma. The chain is assembled from TRBV9 and TRBJ1-5, with the D gene not clear enough to name. Sequenced here: blood, sampled from a patient whose treatment included radiotherapy and nephrectomy. The nucleotide sequence is TGTGCCAGCAGCCTTGCAGGAGTCCCCAATCAGCCCCAGCATTTT. This translates into CASSLAGVPNQPQHF.